One and the same sample provided the 24 T cell receptor beta chains below, sequenced in a study of response to subunit inactivated influenza vaccine. TCRdb called the RT-PCR reads again in MiXCR, with one record for every CDR3 protein. The data contain hundreds of thousands of distinct CDR3 sequences, roughly 27% of them seen just once; the ten biggest clones take up approximately 2%. The sample here was CD4+ T cells sorted from PBMCs, taken 4 to 6 days after vaccination. These TCRs come from a man aged 45 to 65 who received an inactivated influenza vaccine.

The chain is built from TRBV12-3 or TRBV12-4 and TRBJ2-3; D gene uncertain. The V end was cut by 2 bases, the J end by 0 bases, with 6 bases between. The CDR3 is made up of 14 amino acids. The DNA for the CDR3 is TGTGCCAGCAGTTTAACGCAAAGCACAGATACGCAGTATTTT. It encodes CASSLTQSTDTQYF.

This clonotype was seen more than once but under ten times. The rearrangement joins TRBV25-1 to TRBJ1-6; a weak D match, TRBD1 (6 bases). V was pared by 4 bases and J by 6 bases, with 16 bases between. The V gene's germline CDR1 is MGHDK and CDR2 SYGVNS. This CDR3 is built from 16 residues. CDR3 protein: CASSALTGSANSPLHF. The CDR3 bases are TGTGCCAGCAGTGCCTTGACAGGTTCGGCTAATTCACCCCTCCACTTT.

The CDR3 coding sequence is TGTGCCAGCAGTTACATCGGGGACAGGGTCTATAGCAATCAGCCCCAGCATTTT. As protein: CASSYIGDRVYSNQPQHF. V gene TRBV6-2 or TRBV6-3 combines with J gene TRBJ1-5, with 9 bases identical to TRBD1. This CDR3 spans 18 amino acids. Per the germline V gene, CDR1 is MNHEY and CDR2 is SVGEGT. V gave up 2 bases and J gave up 0 bases; unmatched junction bases: 8.

V is TRBV6-2 or TRBV6-3 and J is TRBJ1-2; possibly TRBD1 for D (6 bases). Trimming took 6 bases from V and 2 from J, leaving 13 bases between them. Germline lookup yields CDR1 MNHEY and CDR2 SVGEGT. The length of the CDR3 is 14 residues. CDR3 bases: TGTGCCAGCAGCCAAGGGACATCCAACTATGGCTACACCTTC. Its translation: CASSQGTSNYGYTF.

This clonotype was recorded at least ten times. CDR3 in amino acids: CASSLAAQSRTYEQYF. The CDR3 DNA reads as TGTGCCAGCAGCTTGGCCGCTCAGAGCAGAACCTACGAGCAGTACTTC. The chain combines TRBV5-5 with TRBJ2-7; D ambiguous. V was shortened by 0 bases and J by 2 bases, with 15 bases between the two germline ends. The CDR3 is 16 residues long. Germline-derived CDR1 and CDR2 are SGHKS and YYEKEE (reference sequence).

This clonotype has a single count. CDR3 in DNA: TGTGCCAGCAGCTTAGGAGGGGTAGATAATAGCAATCAGCCCCAGCATTTT. Translating it yields CASSLGGVDNSNQPQHF. The chain couples TRBV7-9 to TRBJ1-5; TRBD1 is a possible D gene (5 bases). In germline, CDR1 is SEHNR, CDR2 FQNEAQ (reference sequence). Trimming cost V 1 base and J 0 bases, with 13 bases left between them. The CDR3 runs 17 residues.

V is TRBV20-1 and J is TRBJ2-1, with a possible D match to TRBD2 (5 bases). The V end was cut by 3 bases, the J end by 7 bases, with 10 bases between. The CDR3 consists of 12 residues. Germline-derived CDR1 and CDR2 are DFQATT and SNEGSKA (reference sequence). In DNA, the CDR3 is TGCAGTGCTAGTCGTGGGAGAAATGAGCAGTTCTTC. Translated: CSASRGRNEQFF.

Here the CDR3 reads CSASSGRRMSSYNEQFF. The CDR3 nucleotides are TGCAGTGCTAGTAGCGGGCGGCGGATGAGCTCCTACAATGAGCAGTTCTTC. V and J are TRBV20-1 and TRBJ2-1; 7 nucleotides agree with TRBD2. The CDR3 runs to 17 residues. The V gene end was trimmed by 3 bases and the J gene end by 0 bases; junction bases not matched to a gene: 11. Germline V CDR1 and CDR2: DFQATT, SNEGSKA (reference sequence).

The chain is built from TRBV5-1 and TRBJ1-1, with 8 bases lining up with TRBD1. The V gene end was trimmed by 4 bases and the J gene end by 4 bases; junction bases not matched to a gene: 9. Looked up from germline, CDR1 is SGHRS and CDR2 is YFSETQ. There are 15 residues in the CDR3. The CDR3 DNA follows: TGCGCCAGCAGCCCAGGGGGCATCAGGAGCACTGAAGCTTTCTTT. Translated, it gives CASSPGGIRSTEAFF.

This clonotype was observed a few times. This sequence joins TRBV5-6 and TRBJ2-1; D may be TRBD2 (5 bases). This CDR3 spans 16 amino acids. The V and J ends lost 1 base and 0 bases respectively, with 11 bases between them. The germline V gene has CDR1 SGHDT and CDR2 YYEEEE. CDR3 coding DNA: TGTGCCAGCAGCTTGTATTGGAGGAGCTCCTACAATGAGCAGTTCTTC. Its protein is CASSLYWRSSYNEQFF.

The rearrangement uses TRBV7-2 and TRBJ2-5; D gene ambiguous. The CDR3 sequence is 15 residues long. V shed 1 base and J shed 1 base, with 10 bases lying between them. CDR1 is SGHTA and CDR2 is FQGNSA in the germline V gene. CDR3 protein: CASSLDFSTQETQYF. The DNA for the CDR3 is TGTGCCAGCAGCTTAGACTTCAGCACCCAAGAGACCCAGTACTTC.

The chain carries TRBV5-6 and TRBJ2-1, with 12 nucleotides matching TRBD1. The CDR3 totals 15 residues. Germline loops: CDR1 SGHDT, CDR2 YYEEEE. J gave up 11 bases and V 4 bases, and 10 bases lay outside the gene matches. Here the CDR3 DNA reads TGTGCCAGCAGCCCAGTCCCGGGACAGGGGGCGAAGCAGTTCTTC. It translates to CASSPVPGQGAKQFF.

There are a few counts of this clonotype. The V call is TRBV5-1, the J call TRBJ2-1; perhaps TRBD1 as D (5 bases). Trimming cost V 4 bases and J 4 bases, with 12 bases left between them. The germline gives CDR1 SGHRS, CDR2 YFSETQ. The CDR3 has 14 residues. The CDR3 loop is CASSGTGRYNEQFF. The CDR3 coding sequence is TGCGCCAGCAGCGGAACAGGCCGTTACAATGAGCAGTTCTTC.

This clonotype has a handful of counts. V usage is TRBV14 and J usage is TRBJ2-5, with 12 bases fitting TRBD2. The CDR3 length is 15 residues. CDR1 and CDR2 from the germline V gene are SGHDN and FVKESK. The junction had 1 base not matched to a gene; V was cut back by 1 base and J by 4 bases. CDR3 sequence reads: CASSQGLAGAETQYF. In DNA, the CDR3 is TGTGCCAGCAGCCAAGGACTAGCGGGGGCAGAGACCCAGTACTTC.

CDR3 amino acids: CASSLVAGGQGSNQPQHF. In DNA, the CDR3 is TGTGCCAGCAGCTTAGTCGCGGGTGGGCAGGGGAGCAATCAGCCCCAGCATTTT. The rearrangement links TRBV7-2 to TRBJ1-5; possibly TRBD1 for D (6 bases). The CDR3 has 18 amino acids. V lost 1 base and J lost 1, with 17 bases in between. Germline V gene lookup returns CDR1 SGHTA and CDR2 FQGNSA.

V is TRBV10-3 and J is TRBJ1-2; D is ambiguous. CDR1 and CDR2 (germline): ENHRY, SYGVKD. V was clipped by 4 bases and J by 8 bases, with 14 bases between them. The CDR3 has 13 amino acids. CDR3 DNA: TGTGCCATCAGTGCCGCGACCGGCAAGGGCTACACCTTC. It specifies CAISAATGKGYTF.

Only a few counts were recorded for this clonotype. The rearrangement joins TRBV5-5 to TRBJ1-1; D is perhaps TRBD1 (5 bases). The germline V gene encodes CDR1 SGHKS and CDR2 YYEKEE (reference sequence). V was pared by 3 bases and J by 4 bases, with 10 bases between. This CDR3 is 13 amino acids long. Here the CDR3 reads CASSYPGGTEAFF. CDR3 nucleotide sequence: TGTGCCAGCAGCTACCCGGGGGGCACTGAAGCTTTCTTT.

The rearrangement joins TRBV11-1 to TRBJ2-7, with D possibly being TRBD2 (8 bases). The V end lost 6 bases, the J end lost 2 bases, and 26 bases lay between the germline ends. This CDR3 spans 18 amino acids. The germline gives CDR1 SGHAT, CDR2 FQDESV (reference sequence). CDR3 nucleotide sequence: TGTGCCAGCAGGGGCTCTAGGGGGCCGAGCGGGGGAACCTACGAGCAGTACTTC. Translated, it gives CASRGSRGPSGGTYEQYF.

The chain uses TRBV7-9 and TRBJ2-5, with 7 bases aligning to TRBD1. CDR1 is SEHNR, CDR2 FQNEAQ, per germline (reference sequence). The CDR3 has 15 amino acids. V gave up 4 bases and J gave up 5 bases; unmatched junction bases: 10. The CDR3 here is CASSSITGVRETQYF. The CDR3 region has the DNA TGTGCCAGCAGCTCCATTACAGGGGTCCGGGAGACCCAGTACTTC. Full variable domain (outside the CDR3, taken from reference TRBV7-9 and TRBJ2-5): DTGVSQNPRHKITKRGQNVTFRCDPISEHNRLYWYRQTLGQGPEFLTYFQNEAQLEKSRLLSDRFSAERPKGSFSTLEIQRTEQGDSAMYLCASSSITGVRETQYFGPGTRLLVL.

This clonotype has only a few counts. This chain joins TRBV7-2 and TRBJ2-7; D might be TRBD2 (6 bases). The CDR3 runs 15 residues. V lost 5 bases, J lost 4 bases, and 18 bases lay in between. The V gene's germline CDR1 is SGHTA and CDR2 FQGNSA. CDR3 in DNA: TGTGCCAGCAGCCATTCGACTAGTAATCGGTACGAGCAGTACTTC. It yields the protein CASSHSTSNRYEQYF.

This clonotype has ten or more counts. The V gene is TRBV12-3 or TRBV12-4, the J gene TRBJ2-5; tentative D call: TRBD2 (5 bases). This CDR3 has 12 residues. The V gene lost 5 bases and the J gene lost 5 bases, with 9 bases spanning the gap. The DNA for the CDR3 is TGTGCCAGCAGTAGAACGGGGGAGACCCAGTACTTC. Protein sequence: CASSRTGETQYF.

V and J are TRBV7-9 and TRBJ2-6, with 9 positions matching TRBD1. Germline CDR1 reads SEHNR; CDR2 reads FQNEAQ (reference sequence). V was pared by 3 bases and J by 2 bases, with 5 bases of the junction left unmatched. This CDR3 region has 17 residues. The CDR3 coding sequence is TGTGCCAGCAGCTTCGGACAGGGGATTGCTGGGGCCAACGTCCTGACTTTC. As protein: CASSFGQGIAGANVLTF.

The J gene is TRBJ2-5, the V gene TRBV28; D is perhaps TRBD1 (6 bases). V lost 5 bases and J lost 3, with 19 bases in between. The CDR3 spans 16 residues. Looked up from germline, CDR1 is MDHEN and CDR2 is SYDVKM. Here the CDR3 DNA reads TGTGCCAGCAGTACCCACCCCACAGGGTCCGAAGAGACCCAGTACTTC. It yields the protein CASSTHPTGSEETQYF.

CDR3: CASSLQRGLVGEQYF. Here the CDR3 DNA reads TGTGCCAGCAGTTTACAAAGGGGGCTAGTGGGCGAGCAGTACTTC. This chain connects TRBV12-3 or TRBV12-4 to TRBJ2-7, with 7 bases aligning to TRBD1. Trimming removed 2 bases from V and 6 bases from J; junction bases left unmatched: 10. The CDR3 totals 15 residues.